This TCR delta chain was documented in a study of γδ T cells in repeated Plasmodium falciparum infection. Turning to the study itself: Malian children with intense seasonal malaria exposure were compared with matched Australian children. Malian repertoires were sampled cross-sectionally without transmission and longitudinally through febrile malaria.

Gammadelta T cells were flow-sorted from PBMC into Vgamma9/Vdelta2+ and Vdelta2-negative populations for bulk analysis. Germline V gene sequence: CDR1 TSWWSYY, CDR2 QGS. Trimming removed 4 bases at V and 0 bases at J, with 15 bases between. The CDR3 is 16 residues long. With regard to this clone: The TCRdb protein comes from a much larger clone and disagrees with this DNA's translation at residue 5, likely due to a read error; the protein given here is derived from the DNA.

Each sorted gammadelta sample had TRG and TRD chains sequenced. TCRdb redid clone calling on the multiplex PCR reads using CATT. The profile shows roughly 93,000 delta-chain clones, more than 1.4% of them singletons. The clonotype originates from a pool of human donors (malaria-infected and uninfected, not separated). Sequencing was carried out using gamma-delta T cells from blood. This sequence joins TRDV1 and TRDJ1; D is uncertain. The J gene comes from matching the DNA to germline here; TCRdb lacks it. The CDR3 loop is CALGGLKGLHTDKLIF. In DNA, the CDR3 is TGTGCTCTTGGGGGACTAAAAGGGCTCCACACCGATAAACTCATCTTT.